These T cell receptor beta chains were read from a single sample in a study of glioma-infiltrating T cells after dendritic cell vaccination. Here immunoSEQ multiplex PCR was the method, and the copy in TCRdb shows in-frame clones only, minus some. This sample carries fewer than 85,000 clones, around 86% of them seen once, and the ten largest clones take 2% to 2.5%. The sample here was blood, taken after dendritic cell vaccination. The receptors shown here come from a human donor with glioblastoma. Both conserved end residues are part of each CDR3. Fields, in order: clone size, D gene, V gene, J gene, CDR3 protein, CDR3 DNA. The D gene is left open where the match is weak. Size values are once, few and many counts, or a class for expanded clones, and some rows have none.

abundance: -; d_gene: -; v_gene: TRBV5-1; j_gene: TRBJ2-2; CDR3aa: CASSLSGYGTGELFF; CDR3nt: TGCGCCAGCAGCTTGAGCGGGTACGGGACCGGGGAGCTGTTTTTT
abundance: -; d_gene: TRBD2; v_gene: TRBV9; j_gene: TRBJ2-1; CDR3aa: CASSVELVAGYNEQFF; CDR3nt: TGTGCCAGCAGCGTAGAATTGGTAGCGGGATACAATGAGCAGTTCTTC
abundance: few; d_gene: TRBD1; v_gene: TRBV7-9; j_gene: TRBJ2-3; CDR3aa: CASSQQGRTDTQYF; CDR3nt: TGTGCCAGCAGCCAACAGGGGAGAACGGATACGCAGTATTTT
abundance: -; d_gene: -; v_gene: TRBV5-4; j_gene: TRBJ1-6; CDR3aa: CASSLAGRGTGYNSPLHF; CDR3nt: TGTGCCAGCAGCTTGGCAGGGAGGGGGACTGGCTATAATTCACCCCTCCACTTT
abundance: few; d_gene: -; v_gene: TRBV4-2; j_gene: TRBJ2-2; CDR3aa: CASSLRIDTGELFF; CDR3nt: TGTGCCAGCAGCCTGCGTATAGACACCGGGGAGCTGTTTTTT
abundance: -; d_gene: -; v_gene: TRBV12-5; j_gene: TRBJ2-6; CDR3aa: CASVFSGANVLTF; CDR3nt: TGTGCTAGTGTATTCTCCGGGGCCAACGTCCTGACTTTC
abundance: -; d_gene: TRBD2; v_gene: TRBV27; j_gene: TRBJ2-1; CDR3aa: CASRTASGDPEFF; CDR3nt: TGTGCCAGCAGGACGGCTAGCGGGGACCCGGAGTTCTTC
abundance: -; d_gene: TRBD1; v_gene: TRBV18; j_gene: TRBJ2-2; CDR3aa: CASSRQGSGELFF; CDR3nt: TGTGCCAGCTCACGACAGGGATCCGGGGAGCTGTTTTTT
abundance: -; d_gene: -; v_gene: TRBV20-1; j_gene: TRBJ2-1; CDR3aa: CSARDLNEQFF; CDR3nt: TGCAGTGCTAGAGATCTCAATGAGCAGTTCTTC
abundance: -; d_gene: TRBD1; v_gene: TRBV2; j_gene: TRBJ2-2; CDR3aa: CAIQDRGRTGELFF; CDR3nt: TGTGCCATACAGGACAGGGGGCGAACCGGGGAGCTGTTTTTT
abundance: -; d_gene: TRBD2; v_gene: TRBV19; j_gene: TRBJ2-1; CDR3aa: CASSNVLAGGRNEQFF; CDR3nt: TGTGCCAGTAGTAATGTACTAGCGGGAGGGAGGAATGAGCAGTTCTTC
abundance: once; d_gene: -; v_gene: TRBV5-1; j_gene: TRBJ2-1; CDR3aa: CASSPVLTENEQFF; CDR3nt: TGCGCCAGCAGCCCCGTGCTGACAGAAAATGAGCAGTTCTTC
abundance: -; d_gene: -; v_gene: TRBV14; j_gene: TRBJ1-1; CDR3aa: CASSHTGLRPEAFF; CDR3nt: TGTGCCAGCAGCCATACGGGTCTCCGGCCTGAAGCTTTCTTT
abundance: -; d_gene: -; v_gene: TRBV10-1; j_gene: TRBJ1-4; CDR3aa: CASSDQGEKLFF; CDR3nt: TGCGCCAGCAGCGACCAGGGTGAAAAACTGTTTTTT
abundance: few; d_gene: TRBD2; v_gene: TRBV18; j_gene: TRBJ2-7; CDR3aa: CASSPEAGVAYEQYF; CDR3nt: TGTGCCAGCTCACCGGAAGCGGGGGTGGCCTACGAGCAGTACTTC
abundance: -; d_gene: TRBD2; v_gene: TRBV18; j_gene: TRBJ2-1; CDR3aa: CAKQPGLAGGLRQFF; CDR3nt: TGTGCCAAGCAACCGGGACTAGCGGGAGGGCTGCGCCAGTTCTTC
abundance: -; d_gene: TRBD1; v_gene: TRBV5-4; j_gene: TRBJ1-1; CDR3aa: CASSFSTRGDTEAFF; CDR3nt: TGTGCCAGCAGCTTCTCTACCAGGGGGGACACTGAAGCTTTCTTT
abundance: once; d_gene: TRBD1; v_gene: TRBV18; j_gene: TRBJ1-1; CDR3aa: CASSLGQDTEAFF; CDR3nt: TGTGCCAGCTCCTTGGGACAGGACACTGAAGCTTTCTTT
abundance: -; d_gene: TRBD2; v_gene: TRBV7-2; j_gene: TRBJ2-5; CDR3aa: CASSLETSGSRETQYF; CDR3nt: TGTGCCAGCAGCTTAGAGACTAGCGGGAGTCGAGAGACCCAGTACTTC
abundance: -; d_gene: -; v_gene: TRBV4-1; j_gene: TRBJ1-5; CDR3aa: CASSQGLDSNQPQHF; CDR3nt: TGCGCCAGCAGCCAAGGTCTAGATAGCAATCAGCCCCAGCATTTT
abundance: -; d_gene: TRBD1; v_gene: TRBV5-1; j_gene: TRBJ2-3; CDR3aa: CASSLGQGATDTQYF; CDR3nt: TGCGCCAGCAGCCTCGGACAGGGGGCAACAGATACGCAGTATTTT
abundance: -; d_gene: TRBD1; v_gene: TRBV4-1; j_gene: TRBJ1-2; CDR3aa: CASSQETGGLRYTF; CDR3nt: TGCGCCAGCAGCCAAGAAACAGGGGGCCTTCGCTACACCTTC
abundance: -; d_gene: -; v_gene: TRBV5-6; j_gene: TRBJ1-2; CDR3aa: CASSLELRDGYTF; CDR3nt: TGTGCCAGCAGCTTGGAGCTACGCGATGGCTACACCTTC
abundance: -; d_gene: -; v_gene: TRBV29-1; j_gene: TRBJ2-1; CDR3aa: CSVSSGGKSGEQFF; CDR3nt: TGCAGCGTCTCTAGTGGCGGGAAGAGCGGTGAGCAGTTCTTC
abundance: -; d_gene: -; v_gene: TRBV20-1; j_gene: TRBJ1-1; CDR3aa: CSAPVNTEAFF; CDR3nt: TGCAGTGCTCCAGTGAACACTGAAGCTTTCTTT
abundance: -; d_gene: TRBD1; v_gene: TRBV10-3; j_gene: TRBJ1-3; CDR3aa: CAISTDRAGNTIYF; CDR3nt: TGTGCCATCAGTACCGACAGGGCGGGAAACACCATATATTTT
abundance: -; d_gene: -; v_gene: TRBV19; j_gene: TRBJ1-3; CDR3aa: CASSITTSGNTIYF; CDR3nt: TGTGCCAGTAGTATAACAACGTCTGGAAACACCATATATTTT
abundance: -; d_gene: -; v_gene: TRBV6-5; j_gene: TRBJ1-5; CDR3aa: CASRRDTYSNQPQHF; CDR3nt: TGTGCCAGCAGAAGGGACACCTATAGCAATCAGCCCCAGCATTTT
abundance: -; d_gene: -; v_gene: TRBV11-3; j_gene: TRBJ2-1; CDR3aa: CASSLELEVPYNEQFF; CDR3nt: TGTGCCAGCAGCCTAGAGCTGGAGGTCCCCTACAATGAGCAGTTCTTC
abundance: -; d_gene: TRBD2; v_gene: TRBV4-3; j_gene: TRBJ2-2; CDR3aa: CASSQALGGYDGELFF; CDR3nt: TGCGCCAGCAGCCAGGCGCTCGGGGGGTATGACGGGGAGCTGTTTTTT
abundance: -; d_gene: TRBD2; v_gene: TRBV5-1; j_gene: TRBJ2-2; CDR3aa: CASILAGGTGELFF; CDR3nt: TGCGCCAGCATCCTAGCGGGGGGCACCGGGGAGCTGTTTTTT
abundance: -; d_gene: -; v_gene: TRBV7-2; j_gene: TRBJ2-7; CDR3aa: CASSLRAPSYEQYF; CDR3nt: TGTGCCAGCAGCTTGAGGGCCCCTTCCTACGAGCAGTACTTC
abundance: -; d_gene: -; v_gene: TRBV5-1; j_gene: TRBJ2-2; CDR3aa: CASSLRGLDNTGELFF; CDR3nt: TGCGCCAGCAGCTTGAGAGGTTTGGATAACACCGGGGAGCTGTTTTTT
abundance: -; d_gene: TRBD1; v_gene: TRBV6-5; j_gene: TRBJ1-2; CDR3aa: CASSSEPDRGGYGYTF; CDR3nt: TGTGCCAGCAGTTCGGAACCGGACAGGGGTGGATATGGCTACACCTTC
abundance: -; d_gene: TRBD2; v_gene: TRBV5-1; j_gene: TRBJ2-3; CDR3aa: CASSPGGAGATDTQYF; CDR3nt: TGCGCCAGCAGCCCCGGGGGAGCGGGGGCTACAGATACGCAGTATTTT
abundance: once; d_gene: TRBD1; v_gene: TRBV9; j_gene: TRBJ1-4; CDR3aa: CASSSQGYNEKLFF; CDR3nt: TGTGCCAGCAGCTCACAGGGGTATAATGAAAAACTGTTTTTT
abundance: -; d_gene: -; v_gene: TRBV7-2; j_gene: TRBJ2-7; CDR3aa: CASSLDPGSYEQYF; CDR3nt: TGTGCCAGCAGCTTAGACCCAGGCTCCTACGAGCAGTACTTC
abundance: -; d_gene: -; v_gene: TRBV9; j_gene: TRBJ1-3; CDR3aa: CASSPFYLGNTIYF; CDR3nt: TGTGCCAGCAGCCCCTTCTATCTTGGAAACACCATATATTTT
abundance: -; d_gene: -; v_gene: TRBV11-1; j_gene: TRBJ2-7; CDR3aa: CASSPGLDSYEQYF; CDR3nt: TGTGCCAGCAGCCCGGGACTGGACTCCTACGAGCAGTACTTC
abundance: few; d_gene: TRBD2; v_gene: TRBV15; j_gene: TRBJ2-2; CDR3aa: CATSSSGAVTGELFF; CDR3nt: TGTGCCACCAGCTCTAGCGGGGCGGTCACCGGGGAGCTGTTTTTT
abundance: -; d_gene: -; v_gene: TRBV30; j_gene: TRBJ2-2; CDR3aa: CAWMSLSGELFF; CDR3nt: TGTGCCTGGATGAGCCTGTCCGGGGAGCTGTTTTTT
abundance: once; d_gene: TRBD2; v_gene: TRBV5-4; j_gene: TRBJ2-1; CDR3aa: CASSFDGAGGAYNEQFF; CDR3nt: TGTGCCAGCAGCTTTGACGGAGCGGGAGGGGCCTACAATGAGCAGTTCTTC
abundance: -; d_gene: TRBD1; v_gene: TRBV18; j_gene: TRBJ2-3; CDR3aa: CASSLWTGGGTDTQYF; CDR3nt: TGTGCCAGCTCACTGTGGACAGGGGGCGGCACAGATACGCAGTATTTT
abundance: -; d_gene: -; v_gene: TRBV7-9; j_gene: TRBJ1-2; CDR3aa: CASSHQGPASNYGYTF; CDR3nt: TGTGCCAGCAGCCACCAGGGTCCAGCTTCGAACTATGGCTACACCTTC
abundance: -; d_gene: -; v_gene: TRBV10-3; j_gene: TRBJ2-7; CDR3aa: CAIRRGLGADEQYF; CDR3nt: TGTGCCATCAGGAGGGGGTTGGGGGCCGACGAGCAGTACTTC
abundance: -; d_gene: TRBD2; v_gene: TRBV18; j_gene: TRBJ2-5; CDR3aa: CASSPLAGETQYF; CDR3nt: TGTGCCAGCTCACCCTTAGCGGGAGAGACCCAGTACTTC